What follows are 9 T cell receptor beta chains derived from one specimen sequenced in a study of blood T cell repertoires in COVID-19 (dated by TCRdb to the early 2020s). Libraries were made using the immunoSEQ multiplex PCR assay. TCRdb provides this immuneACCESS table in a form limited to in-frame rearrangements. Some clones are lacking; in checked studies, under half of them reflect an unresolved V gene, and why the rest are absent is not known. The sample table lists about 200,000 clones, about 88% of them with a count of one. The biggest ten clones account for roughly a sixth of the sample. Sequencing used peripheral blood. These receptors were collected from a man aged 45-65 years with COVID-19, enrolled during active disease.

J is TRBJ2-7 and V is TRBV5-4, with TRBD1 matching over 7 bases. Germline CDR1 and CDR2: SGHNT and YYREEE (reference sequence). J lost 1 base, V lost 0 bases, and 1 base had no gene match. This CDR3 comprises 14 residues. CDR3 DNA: TGTGCCAGCAGCTTGGGACAGGGATCCTACGAGCAGTACTTC. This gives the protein CASSLGQGSYEQYF.

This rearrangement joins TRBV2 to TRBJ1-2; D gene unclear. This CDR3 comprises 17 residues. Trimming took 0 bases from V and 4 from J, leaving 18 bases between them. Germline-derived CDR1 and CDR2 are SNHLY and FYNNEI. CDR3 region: CASSEAVLSHGGYGYTF. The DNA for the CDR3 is TGTGCCAGCAGTGAAGCGGTTCTATCCCACGGCGGCTATGGCTACACCTTC.

CDR3 sequence: CASHNRATFAGELFF. For the CDR3, the DNA is TGCGCCAGCCACAACAGGGCGACTTTCGCCGGGGAGCTGTTTTTT. This chain uses TRBV5-1 with TRBJ2-2; the D gene is possibly TRBD1 (6 bases). Germline V gene data show CDR1 as SGHRS and CDR2 as YFSETQ. Trimming took 7 bases from V and 6 from J, leaving 19 bases between them. The CDR3 loop spans 15 amino acids.

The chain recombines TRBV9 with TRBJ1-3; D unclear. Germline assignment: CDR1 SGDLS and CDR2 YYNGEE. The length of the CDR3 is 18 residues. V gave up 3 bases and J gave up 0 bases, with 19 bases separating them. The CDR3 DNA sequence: TGTGCCAGCAGCGATCGACGGGAGGGTTCTCTCTCTGGAAACACCATATATTTT. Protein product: CASSDRREGSLSGNTIYF.

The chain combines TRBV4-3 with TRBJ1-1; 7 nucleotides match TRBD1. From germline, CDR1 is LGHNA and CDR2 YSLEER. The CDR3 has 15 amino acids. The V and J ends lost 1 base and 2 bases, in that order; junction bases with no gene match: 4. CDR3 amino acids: CASSQVRGPNTEAFF. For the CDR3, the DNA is TGCGCCAGCAGCCAAGTTAGGGGGCCTAACACTGAAGCTTTCTTT.

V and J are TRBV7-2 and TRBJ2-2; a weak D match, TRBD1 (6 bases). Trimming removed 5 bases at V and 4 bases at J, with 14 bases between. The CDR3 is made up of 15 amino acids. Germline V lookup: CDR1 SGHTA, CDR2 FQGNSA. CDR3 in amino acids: CASSTRTDGTGELFF. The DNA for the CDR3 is TGTGCCAGCAGCACAAGGACAGATGGCACCGGGGAGCTGTTTTTT.

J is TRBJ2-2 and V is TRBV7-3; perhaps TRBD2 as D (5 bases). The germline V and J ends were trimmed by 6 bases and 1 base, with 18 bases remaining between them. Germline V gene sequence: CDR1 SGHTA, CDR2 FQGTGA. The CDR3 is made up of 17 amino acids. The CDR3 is CASSRPVAEENTGELFF. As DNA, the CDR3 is TGTGCCAGCAGTCGCCCCGTTGCGGAGGAGAACACCGGGGAGCTGTTTTTT.

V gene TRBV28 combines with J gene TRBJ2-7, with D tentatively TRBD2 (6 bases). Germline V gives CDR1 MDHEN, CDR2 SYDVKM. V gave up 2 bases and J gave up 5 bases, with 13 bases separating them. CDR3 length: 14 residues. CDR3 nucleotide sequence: TGTGCCAGCAGTTTAGCGGCCCAGCGGGACGAGCAGTACTTC. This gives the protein CASSLAAQRDEQYF.

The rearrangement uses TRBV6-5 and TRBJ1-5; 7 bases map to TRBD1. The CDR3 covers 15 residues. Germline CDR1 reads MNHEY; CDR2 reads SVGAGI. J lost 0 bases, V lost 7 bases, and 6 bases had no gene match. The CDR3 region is CASIRTGDSNQPQHF. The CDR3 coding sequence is TGTGCCAGCATTCGGACAGGCGATAGCAATCAGCCCCAGCATTTT.